The T cell receptor (beta chain) described here comes from a study of blood T cells in healthy people across ages. Ten or more counts support this clonotype. Its specificity is not known. The use of a sample-barcoded 5' primer and a J-beta primer mix characterized a second PCR of roughly 6 to 11 cycles. Every single cDNA molecule received a tag from a template-switch adaptor with 12 random nucleotides. TCRdb processed the 5' RACE reads anew with MiXCR; each CDR3 protein has one entry. Of some 1.5 million distinct CDR3 sequences in the sample, roughly 30% are singletons; the top ten hold about 8%. General study results and limits: More naive CD4+ cells and higher diversity marked long-lived donors relative to aged donors.

The sample was blood. The origin of this receptor is a woman aged 25 to 39 in good health.

The CDR3 loop is CASTPGFLYEQYF. The CDR3 DNA sequence: TGTGCCAGCACCCCAGGATTCCTCTACGAGCAGTACTTC. The chain uses TRBV12-3 or TRBV12-4 and TRBJ2-7, with D unresolved. The length of the CDR3 is 13 residues. V was clipped by 7 bases and J by 3 bases, with 13 bases between them.